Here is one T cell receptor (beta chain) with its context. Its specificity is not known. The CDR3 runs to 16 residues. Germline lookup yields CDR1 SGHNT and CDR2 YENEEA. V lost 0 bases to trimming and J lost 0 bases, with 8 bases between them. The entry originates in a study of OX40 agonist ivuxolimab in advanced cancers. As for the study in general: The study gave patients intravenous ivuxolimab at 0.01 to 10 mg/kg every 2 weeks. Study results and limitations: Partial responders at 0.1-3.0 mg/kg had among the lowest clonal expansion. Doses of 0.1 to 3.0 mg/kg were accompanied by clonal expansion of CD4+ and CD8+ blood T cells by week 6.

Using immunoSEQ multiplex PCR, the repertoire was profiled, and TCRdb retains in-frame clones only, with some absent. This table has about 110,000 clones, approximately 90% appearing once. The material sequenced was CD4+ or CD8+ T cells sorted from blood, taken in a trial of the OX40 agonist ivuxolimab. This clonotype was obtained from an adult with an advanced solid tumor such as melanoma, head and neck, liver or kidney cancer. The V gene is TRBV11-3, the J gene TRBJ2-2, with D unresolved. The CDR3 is CASSLEAVSNTGELFF. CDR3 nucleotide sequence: TGTGCCAGCAGCTTAGAGGCAGTTTCGAACACCGGGGAGCTGTTTTTT.